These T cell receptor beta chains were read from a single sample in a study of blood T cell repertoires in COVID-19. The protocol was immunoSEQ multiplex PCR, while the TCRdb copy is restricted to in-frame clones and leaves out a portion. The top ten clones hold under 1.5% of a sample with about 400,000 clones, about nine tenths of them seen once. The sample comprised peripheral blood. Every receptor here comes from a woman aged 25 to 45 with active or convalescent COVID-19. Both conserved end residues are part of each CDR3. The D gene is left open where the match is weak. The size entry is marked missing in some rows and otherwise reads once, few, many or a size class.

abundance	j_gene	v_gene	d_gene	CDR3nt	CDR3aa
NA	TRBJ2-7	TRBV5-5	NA	TGTGCCAGCAGCTTGGAGTCGAGGGCATACGAGCAGTACTTC	CASSLESRAYEQYF
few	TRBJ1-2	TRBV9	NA	TGTGCCAGCACCGTCTCGGCAGGAAACTATGGCTACACCTTC	CASTVSAGNYGYTF
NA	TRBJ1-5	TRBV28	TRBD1	TGTGCCAGCAGCAATACAGGGGGGCGCAATCAGCCCCAGCATTTT	CASSNTGGRNQPQHF
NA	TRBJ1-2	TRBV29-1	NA	TGCAGCGTTGACGGAGGTCAGAAATCCTATGGCTACACCTTC	CSVDGGQKSYGYTF
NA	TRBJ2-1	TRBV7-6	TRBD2	TGTGCCAGCAGCCCCTACGGACTAGCGGGGTTTAATGAGCAGTTCTTC	CASSPYGLAGFNEQFF
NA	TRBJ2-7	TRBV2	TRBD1	TGTGCCAGCAGTGAAAAGGGGGCGGGTAGCTTTTACGAGCAGTACTTC	CASSEKGAGSFYEQYF
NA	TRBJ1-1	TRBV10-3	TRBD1	TGTGCCACGACAGGGGGCGGCGATAAAGCTTTCTTT	CATTGGGDKAFF
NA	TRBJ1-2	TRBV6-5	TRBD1	TGTGCCAGCAGCTCCGGACAGGGAAACTATGGCTACACCTTC	CASSSGQGNYGYTF
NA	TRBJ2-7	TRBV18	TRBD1	TGTGCCAGCTCACTTGGGACAGGGGCCGAGCAGTACTTC	CASSLGTGAEQYF
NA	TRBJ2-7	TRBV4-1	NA	TGCGCCAGCAGCCTCGATAGGGAGAACGGCGAGCAGTACTTC	CASSLDRENGEQYF
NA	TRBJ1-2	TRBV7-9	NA	TGTGCCAGCAGCCTCGGTGTATGGGGGCTTGGCTACACCTTC	CASSLGVWGLGYTF
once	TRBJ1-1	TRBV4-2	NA	TGTGCCAGCAGCCAAGATGGACAGCCCCCAGCTTTCTTT	CASSQDGQPPAFF
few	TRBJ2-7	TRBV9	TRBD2	TGTGCCAGCAGCGTTAGCGAGCGGGAAGCGGGAGAGCAGTACTTC	CASSVSEREAGEQYF
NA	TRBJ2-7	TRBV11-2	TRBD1	TGTGCCAGCAGCACCTCTTCCGGGACAGCCTCCACCTACGAGCAGTACTTC	CASSTSSGTASTYEQYF
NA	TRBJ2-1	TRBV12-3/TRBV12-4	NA	TGTGCCAGCAGTTTAGAGACTTTTCATGAGCAGTTCTTC	CASSLETFHEQFF
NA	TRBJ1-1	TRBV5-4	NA	TGTGCCAGCAGCCCCCGCGCGCTAACCACGAACACTGAAGCTTTCTTT	CASSPRALTTNTEAFF
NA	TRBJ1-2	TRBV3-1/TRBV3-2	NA	TGTGCCAGCAGCCAAGCTGACTATGGCTACACCTTC	CASSQADYGYTF
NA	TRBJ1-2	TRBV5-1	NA	TGCGCCAGCAGCCCATACCGGGACACCGACTATGGCTACACCTTC	CASSPYRDTDYGYTF
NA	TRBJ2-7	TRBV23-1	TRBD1	TGCGCCAGCAGTCAAAACGACAGGGGACCCTGCGAGCAGTACTTC	CASSQNDRGPCEQYF
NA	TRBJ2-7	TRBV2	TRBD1	TGTGCCAGCAGTGAACAACACCGGGACAGTTACACCTACGAGCAGTACTTC	CASSEQHRDSYTYEQYF
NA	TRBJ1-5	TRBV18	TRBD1	TGTGCCAGCTCACTACAGGGGGCGGGAAGCAATCAGCCCCAGCATTTT	CASSLQGAGSNQPQHF
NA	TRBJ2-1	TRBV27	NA	TGTGCCAGCAGTTTAAACCCCTCTCCGGTCAATGAGCAGTTCTTC	CASSLNPSPVNEQFF
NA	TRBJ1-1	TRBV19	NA	TGTGCCAGTAGAGCGGGCCGTGGGCTTGAAGCTTTCTTT	CASRAGRGLEAFF
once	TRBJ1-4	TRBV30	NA	TGTGCCTGGTCTCTCTTGAGCACTAGGGAAAAACTGTTTTTT	CAWSLLSTREKLFF
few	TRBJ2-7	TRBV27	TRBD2	TGTGCCAGCAGTTTTGGGACTAGCGGGGACGAGCAGTACTTC	CASSFGTSGDEQYF
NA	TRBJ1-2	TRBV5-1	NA	TGCGCCAGCAGCCTTCAAGCGGGTTCCCCCTCTAACTATGGCTACACCTTC	CASSLQAGSPSNYGYTF
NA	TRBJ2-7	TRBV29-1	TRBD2	TGCAGCGCCCGGCTAGCGGGAGGGCCAGGCGAGCAGTACTTC	CSARLAGGPGEQYF
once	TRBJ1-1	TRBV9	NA	TGTGCCAGCAGCGTAGTGGGAGACACTGAAGCTTTCTTT	CASSVVGDTEAFF
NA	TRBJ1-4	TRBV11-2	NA	TGTGCCAGCAGCCAGACAGTTAATGAAAAACTGTTTTTT	CASSQTVNEKLFF
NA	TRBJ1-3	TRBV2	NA	TGTGCCAGCAGCGTTACGGTGGAGGGGTCTGGAAACACCATATATTTT	CASSVTVEGSGNTIYF
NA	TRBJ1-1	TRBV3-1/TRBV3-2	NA	TGTGCCAGCAGCCAACAGGGTTTGAACACTGAAGCTTTCTTT	CASSQQGLNTEAFF
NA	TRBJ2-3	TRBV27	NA	TGTGCCAGCAGTTTAAATCTAGCTGGCCCAGATACGCAGTATTTT	CASSLNLAGPDTQYF
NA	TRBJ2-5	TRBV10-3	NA	TGTGCCATCAGGACAGCCCAAGAGACCCAGTACTTC	CAIRTAQETQYF
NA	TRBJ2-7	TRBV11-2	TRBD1	TGTGCCAGCAGCTTCGGGGACAGGACCCTCTACCTCGCCTACGAGCAGTACTTC	CASSFGDRTLYLAYEQYF
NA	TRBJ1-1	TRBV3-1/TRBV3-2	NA	TGTGCCAGCAGCCTGATGGACTCTGGGGTTGGGACTGAAGCTTTCTTT	CASSLMDSGVGTEAFF
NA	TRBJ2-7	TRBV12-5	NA	TGTGCTAGTGGTTGGGCTCGTGAGCAGTACTTC	CASGWAREQYF
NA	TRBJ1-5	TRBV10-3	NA	TGTGCCATCAACACAGGACTAAATCAGCCCCAGCATTTT	CAINTGLNQPQHF
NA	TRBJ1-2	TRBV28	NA	TGTGCCAGCAGGCAGAGGCCCACGGATGGCTACACCTTC	CASRQRPTDGYTF
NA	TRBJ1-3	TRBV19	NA	TGTGCCAGTAGTACCTGGACAGAACTCTCTGGAAACACCATATATTTT	CASSTWTELSGNTIYF
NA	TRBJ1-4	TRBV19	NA	TGTGCCAGTGACCCCGGACAGCGGAATGAAAAACTGTTTTTT	CASDPGQRNEKLFF
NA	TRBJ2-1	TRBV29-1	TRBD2	TGCAGCGTTCCAGCGGGGGGGGGATCCTACAATGAGCAGTTCTTC	CSVPAGGGSYNEQFF
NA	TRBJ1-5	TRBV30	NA	TGTGCCTGGGATGATGGGGGCAAGCAGCATTTT	CAWDDGGKQHF
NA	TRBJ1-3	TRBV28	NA	TGTGCCAGCAGTTTTGCGGGAACTCAAACTGGAAACACCATATATTTT	CASSFAGTQTGNTIYF
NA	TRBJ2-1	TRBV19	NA	TGTGCCAGTAGTCGAGAGGGAGGCTATCTTTACAATGAGCAGTTCTTC	CASSREGGYLYNEQFF
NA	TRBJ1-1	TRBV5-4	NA	TGTGCCAGCAGCTTGAGACAGCAGAACACTGAAGCTTTCTTT	CASSLRQQNTEAFF
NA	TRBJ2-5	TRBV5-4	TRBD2	TGTGCCAGCAGCTTGGGGACTAGCGGGAAACAAGAGACCCAGTACTTC	CASSLGTSGKQETQYF